The 18 T cell receptor beta chains below were found in one sample sequenced in a study of CD8+ T cells in alopecia areata. Extracted from the samples, RNA was reverse transcribed into cDNA to serve as the sequencing template. Only in-frame clones appear in the TCRdb table, and some are missing; sequencing was by immunoSEQ multiplex PCR. The sample contains some 120,000 clones, none of them singletons. The sequencing input was lesional skin. The receptors originated from a C3H/HeJ mouse with alopecia areata. The MHC haplotype of this mouse line is H2-k.

This clone came up many times. The database protein in TCRdb disagrees with the DNA translation at residue 11; the sequence shown here was translated from the DNA. Gene names refer to mouse genes. CDR3 in amino acids: CASRRQVSGNTLYF. The part of the CDR3 DNA that was read is TGTGCCAGCCGCCGACAGGTTTCTGGAAATACG. The genes are TRBV13-3 and TRBJ1-3; D perhaps matches TRBD1 (6 bases). The read terminates 3 residues before the CDR3 end, so the remaining end is supplied by the germline J gene. CDR1 is NNHDY and CDR2 is SYVADS in the germline V gene. The CDR3 totals 14 residues. With 7 bases removed from V and 0 bases from J, the gap between germline ends came to 11 bases.

Worth noting for this clone: Gene names are the mouse ones. The sequence runs out 4 residues before the end of the CDR3; the remainder is reconstructed from the germline J gene. The V and J genes are TRBV19 and TRBJ2-7; TRBD2 matches at 9 bases. There are 15 residues in the CDR3. Germline-derived CDR1 and CDR2 are FNHDT and SITEND (reference sequence). The V gene end was trimmed by 5 bases and the J gene end by 2 bases; junction bases not matched to a gene: 8. CDR3 sequence reads: CASSQPGLGPYEQYF. Partial CDR3 DNA: TGTGCCAGCAGCCAACCGGGACTGGGTCCCTAT.

Of note for this clone: Germline and genes here are mouse. With the read ending 4 residues before the CDR3 end, the germline J gene is used to fill in that end. The chain couples TRBV31 to TRBJ1-2, with 7 bases identical to TRBD1. V trimming: 0 bases; J trimming: 2 bases; junction bases outside the gene matches: 3. There are 14 residues in the CDR3. Per germline, CDR1 GKSSPN and CDR2 SITVG. The part of the CDR3 DNA that was read is TGTGCCTGGAGTCTACAACAGGGGAACTCC. Amino acids: CAWSLQQGNS. The CDR3 as a whole reads CAWSLQQGNSDYTF.

With respect to this clone: Gene names refer to mouse genes. The observed sequence ends 4 residues before the CDR3 terminus, with the missing tail filled in from the germline J gene. The chain recombines TRBV1 with TRBJ2-4; 10 positions match TRBD2. V lost 3 bases and J lost 0; bases outside the gene matches: 3. Germline V lookup: CDR1 NSQYPW, CDR2 LRSPGD (reference sequence). This CDR3 has 16 amino acids. The CDR3 region is CTCSAHWGGSQNTLYF. The sequenced part of the CDR3 DNA is TGCACCTGCAGTGCCCACTGGGGGGGTAGTCAAAAC.

Notes on this clone: Genes and germline are mouse. The CDR3 end falls 4 residues outside the read, so it is completed with the germline J gene. The same CDR3 can be traced to other DNA sequences in this sample. The rearrangement links TRBV13-2 to TRBJ1-2; tentatively, D is TRBD1 (6 bases). V dropped 5 bases and J dropped 1 base, with 6 bases sitting between them. Germline assignment: CDR1 NNHNN and CDR2 SYGAGS (reference sequence). The length of the CDR3 is 12 residues. This chain's CDR3 is CASGGQNSDYTF. The CDR3 bases that were read are TGTGCCAGCGGGGGACAAAACTCC.

This clone was recorded a few times. The gene names given are mouse names. The sequenced fragment ends 4 residues before the CDR3 boundary, so the rest is inferred from the germline J gene. V usage is TRBV16 and J usage is TRBJ2-1; 11 nucleotides agree with TRBD2. Germline V gene data show CDR1 as SGHSA and CDR2 as FRNQAP. V gave up 0 bases and J gave up 2 bases; unmatched junction bases: 0. The length of the CDR3 is 16 residues. CDR3 bases read: TGTGCAAGCAGCTTAGAGGGACTGGGGGACTATGCT. Residues: CASSLEGLGDYA. The whole CDR3 is CASSLEGLGDYAEQFF.

In its sample, this clone was seen a few times. The genes and germline here are from mouse. The CDR3 end lies 4 residues beyond the end of the read and is filled in from the germline J gene. J is TRBJ2-3 and V is TRBV1, with 11 positions matching TRBD2. This CDR3 comprises 16 residues. Trimming cost V 4 bases and J 1 base; bases outside gene matches: 4. The germline gives CDR1 NSQYPW, CDR2 LRSPGD (reference sequence). The CDR3 here is CTCSVDWGAGAETLYF. The CDR3 bases that were read are TGCACCTGCAGTGTGGACTGGGGGGCGGGTGCAGAA.

This clone was picked up many times. Germline and genes here are mouse. Read data end 4 residues before the CDR3 end; the end is taken from the germline J gene. The chain is built from TRBV13-3 and TRBJ1-1, with 8 bases lining up with TRBD1. This CDR3 region has 13 residues. The germline gives CDR1 NNHDY, CDR2 SYVADS. CDR3 sequence: CASRHQGAPEVFF. The CDR3 bases that were read are TGTGCCAGCAGGCATCAGGGGGCCCCA.

This clone was seen a handful of times. Mouse germline and gene names are used. The CDR3 end is not reached by the read, which stops 4 residues before it; the germline J gene fills it in. This rearrangement joins TRBV19 to TRBJ1-1; 8 bases map to TRBD1. The CDR3 extends over 13 amino acids. Germline values: CDR1 FNHDT, CDR2 SITEND (reference sequence). The DNA read from the CDR3 is TGTGCCAGCAGTACAGGGGGCCGGACA. This codes for CASSTGGRT. The whole CDR3 is CASSTGGRTEVFF.

This clone was observed a few times. Gene names follow the mouse nomenclature. Read sequence stops 4 residues before the CDR3 end, and the germline J gene provides the missing end. This chain joins TRBV13-2 and TRBJ2-3; D possibly corresponds to TRBD1 (5 bases). V was cut by 1 base and J by 2 bases, with 11 bases left in between. This CDR3 has 15 amino acids. Germline loops: CDR1 NNHNN, CDR2 SYGAGS (reference sequence). CDR3 bases read: TGTGCCAGCGGTGATTTAGGGGTTGATGCAGAA. Its protein is CASGDLGVDAE. The CDR3 in its entirety is CASGDLGVDAETLYF.

This clone was counted at least ten times. The DNA translation disagrees with the TCRdb protein at residue 13, so the protein in this description comes from the DNA. These gene names are mouse names. The read gets to within 3 residues of the CDR3 end, and the germline J gene fills in the rest. This rearrangement joins TRBV13-3 to TRBJ1-3; 10 bases align to TRBD1. The junction had 5 bases not matched to a gene; V was cut back by 5 bases and J by 0 bases. Per the germline V gene, CDR1 is NNHDY and CDR2 is SYVADS. This CDR3 comprises 16 residues. CDR3 DNA (partial): TGTGCCAGCAGGACCGGGACAGGGGTTTCTGGAAATACG. Translated, it gives CASRTGTGVSGNT. The entire CDR3 sequence reads CASRTGTGVSGNTLYF.

As to this clone: TCRdb's protein sequence differs at residue 11 from the translated DNA; the protein presented here follows the DNA. Each gene name is a mouse one. The DNA ends 3 residues before the CDR3 does, and the rest of the CDR3 is filled in from the germline J gene. The J gene is TRBJ1-3, the V gene TRBV13-1; D gene uncertain. The length of the CDR3 is 14 residues. Trimming pared 3 bases from V and 3 bases from J, leaving 10 bases between. Looked up from germline, CDR1 is NSHNY and CDR2 is SYGAGN. The CDR3 DNA, read in part, is TGTGCCAGCAGTGGACTGGTTTTTGGAAATACG. This gives the protein CASSGLVFGNT. The entire CDR3 protein reads CASSGLVFGNTLYF.

This clone was detected only a few times. The genes and germline here are from mouse. The read terminates 4 residues before the CDR3 end, so the remaining end is supplied by the germline J gene. The chain carries TRBV16 and TRBJ2-1; 9 bases line up with TRBD1. The CDR3 contains 14 residues. From germline, CDR1 is SGHSA and CDR2 FRNQAP. V dropped 4 bases and J dropped 5; count of bases not matched to a gene: 3. The CDR3 is CASSYTGGHAEQFF. Partial CDR3 DNA: TGTGCAAGCAGCTACACAGGGGGCCATGCT.

Of note for this clone: Genes here carry mouse names. The CDR3 goes on 4 residues after the read ends, and that part is filled in from the germline J gene. This chain joins TRBV13-3 and TRBJ1-1; D may be TRBD1 (6 bases). There are 16 residues in the CDR3. V gave up 1 base and J gave up 0 bases, with 13 bases separating them. Germline values: CDR1 NNHDY, CDR2 SYVADS. CDR3 in amino acids: CASSDLLGHANTEVFF. The sequenced CDR3 bases are TGTGCCAGCAGTGATTTGCTGGGACACGCAAACACA.

Notes on this clone: These gene names are mouse names. The CDR3 is cut off 4 residues early in the read; its end comes from the germline J gene. The gene calls are TRBV14 and TRBJ2-5, with unresolved D. Deletions cut 4 bases from V and 0 bases from J, with 9 bases between. Germline V CDR1 and CDR2: SGHDT, FRDEAV. CDR3 length: 14 residues. CDR3 loop: CASSLRINQDTQYF. CDR3 bases read: TGTGCCAGCAGTCTCAGGATTAACCAAGAC.

This clone has ten or more counts. All gene names here are mouse names. Read data end 4 residues before the CDR3 end; the end is taken from the germline J gene. This sequence joins TRBV13-3 and TRBJ1-2; TRBD1 matches at 10 bases. Per the germline V gene, CDR1 is NNHDY and CDR2 is SYVADS. The trim removed 3 bases at V and 4 bases at J, leaving 6 bases unmatched. The CDR3 is 15 residues long. The CDR3 DNA, read in part, is TGTGCCAGCAGTGGGAGGACAGGGGGATCCTCC. This gives the protein CASSGRTGGSS. The whole CDR3 reads CASSGRTGGSSDYTF.

This clone was observed a few times. The gene names given are mouse names. The CDR3 is cut off 4 residues early in the read; its end comes from the germline J gene. The same CDR3 arises from other DNA sequences in this sample as well. This chain links TRBV19 with TRBJ1-2; TRBD1 aligns across 7 bases. CDR3 length: 14 residues. V was pared by 2 bases and J by 3 bases, with 4 bases of the junction left unmatched. Germline CDR1 and CDR2: FNHDT and SITEND (reference sequence). The CDR3 loop reads CASSIRGGDSDYTF. The sequenced part of the CDR3 DNA is TGTGCCAGCAGTATTCGAGGGGGCGACTCC.

This clone was observed a few times. The genes and germline here are from mouse. The read halts 4 residues ahead of the CDR3 end, with the missing end drawn from the germline J gene. The chain employs TRBV13-3 and TRBJ2-1; 14 positions match TRBD2. The CDR3 runs to 16 residues. Germline CDR1 NNHDY, CDR2 SYVADS. CDR3 DNA, as far as it was read: TGTGCCAGCAGTGAGGGACTGGGGGGGCGCGAGGCT. Amino acids: CASSEGLGGREA. From start to end, the CDR3 is CASSEGLGGREAEQFF.